The sample holds many counts of the clone carrying this TCR beta chain. As yet, its antigen is unknown. Amplification of TCR beta CDR3 regions used RNA as the template. First-round RT-PCR targeting the TCR CDR3 was performed with the HTBI primer set. TCRdb reprocessed the multiplex PCR reads via MiXCR and lists one record per CDR3 protein. Of roughly 380,000 distinct CDR3 sequences listed, around 13% are singletons. There are 16 residues in the CDR3. In germline, CDR1 is MDHEN, CDR2 SYDVKM. V lost 5 bases and J 1 base, leaving 18 bases between the germline ends. The sample originates from a study of T cells in Graves' hyperthyroidism and ophthalmopathy. Patients aged 18 to 65 had newly diagnosed hyperthyroidism lasting under 2 months. Out of 10 ml of fresh peripheral blood came the PBMCs. Points from the study as a whole: In blood, most of the thyroid clonotypes expanded above 0.001 were also present.

The sequence was collected from a woman aged 55-70 years with Graves' hyperthyroidism. V usage is TRBV28 and J usage is TRBJ2-7; the D gene is possibly TRBD1 (6 bases). The source material was blood. The CDR3 here is CASSGLGGPVSYEQYF. CDR3 DNA: TGTGCCAGCAGTGGGTTAGGGGGACCAGTGTCCTACGAGCAGTACTTC.